These 28 T cell receptor beta chains were all obtained from the same sample, sequenced in a study of CD8+CD57+ T cells in acquired aplastic anemia. Profiling of TCR beta VDJ combinations and CDR3 sequences used genomic DNA as template. One entry per CDR3 protein results from TCRdb running MiXCR on the reads. Of 400,000 to 500,000 distinct CDR3 sequences in the sample, just under 70% were seen once. Sequenced sample: sorted CD4+, CD8+, or CD8+CD57+ T cells (not recorded which) from PBMCs. The receptors were gathered from a human donor in good health, serving as a control.

This clonotype is a singleton in its sample. The gene calls are TRBV12-3 or TRBV12-4 and TRBJ1-2; perhaps TRBD1 as D (6 bases). V was trimmed by 5 bases and J by 8 bases, leaving 21 bases between them. The CDR3 consists of 15 residues. The CDR3 here is CASSPDSTGYGGYTF. CDR3 nucleotides: TGTGCCAGCAGTCCGGACAGTACAGGGTATGGCGGCTACACCTTC.

This rearrangement joins TRBV7-9 to TRBJ2-7; D may be TRBD2 (6 bases). This CDR3 has 15 amino acids. The ends were cut back, 7 bases at V and 4 bases at J, with 20 bases in the middle. Germline V gene data show CDR1 as SEHNR and CDR2 as FQNEAQ (reference sequence). The CDR3 nucleotides read TGTGCCAGCACGGGGAGGAGACCCAGTACTTACGAGCAGTACTTC. Its translation: CASTGRRPSTYEQYF.

V is TRBV24-1 and J is TRBJ2-3; D gene uncertain. V dropped 4 bases and J dropped 6 bases, with 13 bases sitting between them. Germline lookup yields CDR1 KGHDR and CDR2 SFDVKD. There are 14 residues in the CDR3. CDR3 nucleotide sequence: TGTGCCACCAGTGACCCAGCTAGGTCGGATACGCAGTATTTT. It yields the protein CATSDPARSDTQYF.

This chain connects TRBV29-1 to TRBJ1-2; 7 nucleotides line up with TRBD1. The CDR3 runs 14 residues. Germline-derived CDR1 and CDR2 are SQVTM and ANQGSEA. Unmatched junction bases numbered 5, after V lost 1 base and J lost 3 bases. The CDR3 DNA follows: TGCAGCGTTGAAGGGCCAGGGGGGGACTATGGCTACACCTTC. Translated: CSVEGPGGDYGYTF.

Turning to this clonotype: One end of the junction does not line up with germline, which may come from a read error. The J gene is TRBJ2-5, the V gene TRBV5-1; 7 bases match TRBD2. The CDR3 is 13 amino acids. Germline V gene sequence: CDR1 SGHRS, CDR2 YFSETQ. The CDR3 is CASSLGRGRSQYF. For the CDR3, the DNA is TGTGCCAGCAGCTTGGGGAGGGGACGGAGCCAGTACTTC.

Regarding this clonotype: The conserved final phenylalanine or tryptophan is absent from the CDR3, which likely points to a read error. Because the CDR3's place on the DNA is in doubt, the DNA is left out and the CDR3 is given as listed by TCRdb. The chain recombines TRBV9 with TRBJ1-4; the DNA was not used to check the table's D call, TRBD1. CDR1 and CDR2 from the germline V gene are SGDLS and YYNGEE. Inclusive of both ends, the CDR3 amounts to 13 amino acids. CDR3 in amino acids: CASSVARWGQVVI.

The V gene is TRBV7-2, the J gene TRBJ1-6; tentative D call: TRBD1 (5 bases). Germline V lookup: CDR1 SGHTA, CDR2 FQGNSA. Between the trimmed V and J ends, which lost 5 bases and 15 bases, there was a span of 23 bases. This CDR3 is 15 amino acids long. CDR3 loop: CASSPMRTGANVLHF. The CDR3 DNA follows: TGTGCCAGCAGCCCTATGCGTACCGGGGCCAACGTCCTCCACTTT.

This clonotype was counted between two and nine times. A much larger clone sits a single nucleotide away, making a read error possible. This chain uses TRBV5-8 with TRBJ1-1; a weak D match, TRBD1 (6 bases). Trimming removed 3 bases from V and 1 base from J, with 10 bases in between. Germline V gene data show CDR1 as SGHTS and CDR2 as YDEGEE. The CDR3 extends over 14 amino acids. The CDR3, as DNA: TGTGCCAGCAGCTGGGGGGGCGGGAACACTGAAGCTTTCTTT. Protein product: CASSWGGGNTEAFF.

This clonotype was detected only a few times. The chain recombines TRBV24-1 with TRBJ2-5; D gene uncertain. The CDR3 consists of 13 residues. Trimming pared 3 bases from V and 10 bases from J, leaving 14 bases between. From germline, CDR1 is KGHDR and CDR2 SFDVKD. CDR3 nucleotide sequence: TGTGCCACCAGTGATCCACTCGATGAGGACCAGTACTTC. It is translated as CATSDPLDEDQYF.

This clonotype has just one count. The chain has TRBV7-2 and TRBJ1-2; 9 bases agree with TRBD1. V was clipped by 5 bases and J by 10 bases; unmatched bases: 17. Germline CDR1 SGHTA, CDR2 FQGNSA. The CDR3 has 16 amino acids. The CDR3 spells CASSPGTGTETQYYTF. DNA of the CDR3: TGTGCCAGCAGCCCTGGGACAGGGACAGAGACCCAGTACTACACCTTC.

This chain links TRBV10-3 with TRBJ1-5; no firm D call. Germline-derived CDR1 and CDR2 are ENHRY and SYGVKD. The CDR3 loop spans 17 amino acids. V gave up 7 bases and J gave up 4 bases, with 23 bases separating them. As DNA, the CDR3 is TGTGCCATCATCTTCGATTGGGGTCGAGCCTTAAATCAGCCCCAGCATTTT. This encodes CAIIFDWGRALNQPQHF.

Concerning this clonotype: The junction departs from germline at one end; a sequencing error may be responsible. The chain links TRBV5-1 to TRBJ2-6; 12 nucleotides match TRBD1. Germline-derived CDR1 and CDR2 are SGHRS and YFSETQ. The CDR3 has 19 amino acids. For the CDR3, the DNA is TGTGCCAGCAGCTCTGGCAGGGGACAGGGGGCGCTTGGGGCCAACGTCCTGACTTTC. Its protein product is CASSSGRGQGALGANVLTF.

This rearrangement joins TRBV20-1 to TRBJ2-5; 12 nucleotides line up with TRBD2. In germline, CDR1 is DFQATT, CDR2 SNEGSKA (reference sequence). J lost 4 bases, V lost 0 bases, and 3 bases had no gene match. This CDR3 has 15 amino acids. The CDR3 bases are TGCAGTGCTAGAGATACTAGCGGGGGGCCAGAGACCCAGTACTTC. Translating it yields CSARDTSGGPETQYF.

The chain uses TRBV9 and TRBJ2-7; TRBD2 is a possible D gene (8 bases). This CDR3 region has 16 residues. CDR1 SGDLS and CDR2 YYNGEE come from the germline V gene. The V end lost 3 bases, the J end lost 7 bases, and 23 bases lay between the germline ends. The DNA for the CDR3 is TGTGCCAGCAGCGCCGGCGGGGGGACAGCGACTTATGAGCAGTACTTC. This codes for CASSAGGGTATYEQYF.

The genes are TRBV20-1 and TRBJ1-2, with D unclear. Germline V CDR1 and CDR2: DFQATT, SNEGSKA (reference sequence). This CDR3 region has 15 residues. V was clipped by 5 bases and J by 0 bases, with 16 bases between them. CDR3 region: CSADTGRSANYGYTF. The CDR3, as DNA: TGCAGTGCTGATACCGGACGTTCAGCTAACTATGGCTACACCTTC.

The CDR3 nucleotides read TGTGCCAGCAGCTCCAGGGACAGCCTTACGCAGGCTTTCTTT. Its translation is CASSSRDSLTQAFF. The V call is TRBV7-9, the J call TRBJ1-1; TRBD1 matches at 7 bases. This CDR3 region has 14 residues. V was pared by 4 bases and J by 11 bases, with 13 bases of the junction left unmatched. Germline CDR1 SEHNR, CDR2 FQNEAQ (reference sequence).

There are many counts of this clonotype. The chain links TRBV20-1 to TRBJ1-5; D gene unclear. Germline lookup yields CDR1 DFQATT and CDR2 SNEGSKA (reference sequence). V lost 5 bases and J 2 bases, leaving 13 bases between the germline ends. CDR3 length equals 14 residues. CDR3 region: CSAVRTGRNQPQHF. Written as DNA, the CDR3 is TGCAGTGCTGTCCGGACGGGTCGCAATCAGCCCCAGCATTTT.

Comments on this clonotype: This sequence may be a read error, since a much larger clone differs from it by one base. The V and J genes are TRBV4-3 and TRBJ2-2; TRBD1 or TRBD2 may be the D gene (5 bases each). From germline, CDR1 is LGHNA and CDR2 YSLEER. The CDR3 length is 16 residues. V lost 3 bases, J lost 3 bases, and 14 bases lay in between. The CDR3 spells CASSQGPPQYTGELFF. In DNA form, the CDR3 reads TGCGCCAGCAGCCAGGGACCCCCTCAATACACCGGGGAGCTGTTTTTT.

The chain has TRBV7-2 and TRBJ2-1, with D possibly TRBD1 on 7 matching bases. The germline V gene encodes CDR1 SGHTA and CDR2 FQGNSA. V was clipped by 5 bases and J by 7 bases, with 15 bases between them. There are 14 residues in the CDR3. CDR3 amino acids: CASSRVAGGNEQFF. For the CDR3, the DNA is TGTGCCAGCAGCAGGGTCGCAGGGGGGAATGAGCAGTTCTTC. Using reference TRBV7-2 and TRBJ2-1 for the parts outside the CDR3, the full variable domain is GAGVSQSPSNKVTEKGKDVELRCDPISGHTALYWYRQSLGQGLEFLIYFQGNSAPDKSGLPSDRFSAERTGGSVSTLTIQRTQQEDSAVYLCASSRVAGGNEQFFGPGTRLTVL.

V usage is TRBV29-1 and J usage is TRBJ1-6; TRBD1 matches 7 bases. This CDR3 spans 12 amino acids. After removal of 6 bases from V and 6 bases from J, the junction contained 2 bases not matched to a gene. The germline V gene has CDR1 SQVTM and CDR2 ANQGSEA. As DNA, the CDR3 is TGCAGCGTAGGGACAGTTAATTCACCCCTCCACTTT. This encodes CSVGTVNSPLHF.

The chain carries TRBV29-1 and TRBJ2-1; D remains ambiguous. The DNA end favors TRBJ2-7, so the J call may be wrong. The germline CDR1 and CDR2 sequences are SQVTM and ANQGSEA. CDR3 length: 14 amino acids. For the CDR3, the DNA is TGCAGCAGTGGAACGGGCAGGTCATCCAATGAGCAGTACTTC. This sequence encodes CSSGTGRSSNEQYF.

The J gene is TRBJ1-5, the V gene TRBV7-9, with D hard to call. The germline CDR1 and CDR2 sequences are SEHNR and FQNEAQ (reference sequence). The CDR3 is 15 amino acids. With 6 bases removed from V and 3 bases from J, the gap between germline ends came to 15 bases. The CDR3 region is CASSSGEGPNQPQHF. The CDR3 nucleotides read TGTGCCAGCAGTTCTGGGGAGGGTCCCAATCAGCCCCAGCATTTT.

Worth noting for this clonotype: Lacking the conserved final phenylalanine or tryptophan, this CDR3 likely reflects a read error. The limits of the CDR3 on the DNA are not certain, so only TCRdb's listed CDR3 is given. The V and J genes are TRBV6-2 or TRBV6-3 and TRBJ2-6. The length of the CDR3 is 10 amino acids, counting both ends. Germline V gene sequence: CDR1 MNHEY, CDR2 SVGEGT. The CDR3 loop reads CAISGSNATS.

With respect to this clonotype: Relative to the germline gene, one junction end is altered; a read error may explain this. The chain joins TRBV7-9 to TRBJ2-7; no clear D gene. CDR1 and CDR2 from the germline V gene are SEHNR and FQNEAQ (reference sequence). CDR3 length: 16 residues. This CDR3 is CASSLGTRGRSYEQYF. The CDR3 region has the DNA TGCGCCAGCAGCTTAGGCACGAGAGGTCGCTCCTACGAGCAGTACTTC.

CDR3 in amino acids: CASSSNARLYEGANVLTF. In DNA form, the CDR3 reads TGTGCCAGCAGCTCAAACGCCAGGCTCTACGAGGGGGCCAACGTCCTGACTTTC. The J gene is TRBJ2-6, the V gene TRBV11-2, with D unresolved. Germline V gives CDR1 SGHAT, CDR2 FQNNGV. The CDR3 spans 18 residues. Trimming cost V 4 bases and J 4 bases, with 20 bases left between them.

The chain employs TRBV2 and TRBJ1-5; perhaps TRBD1 as D (5 bases). Between the trimmed V and J ends, which lost 7 bases and 0 bases, there was a span of 13 bases. Germline V gene sequence: CDR1 SNHLY, CDR2 FYNNEI. The CDR3 is 15 residues long. In nucleotides, the CDR3 is TGTGCCAGCATCAAGGACATCAATAGCAATCAGCCCCAGCATTTT. Its translation is CASIKDINSNQPQHF.

In this sample, this clonotype turned up many times. The chain joins TRBV7-9 to TRBJ2-3; 13 nucleotides line up with TRBD2. The CDR3 extends over 14 amino acids. J lost 6 bases, V lost 10 bases, and 7 bases had no gene match. CDR1 is SEHNR, CDR2 FQNEAQ, per germline (reference sequence). The CDR3 spells CATELAGGSDTQYF. The CDR3, as DNA: TGTGCCACCGAACTAGCGGGGGGGTCGGATACGCAGTATTTT.

This clonotype was picked up many times. The genes are TRBV6-6 and TRBJ2-6; D unclear. There are 14 residues in the CDR3. Per the germline V gene, CDR1 is MNHNY and CDR2 is SVGAGI (reference sequence). Trimming cost V 5 bases and J 1 base, with 6 bases left between them. The CDR3 reads CASSAPSGANVLTF. The CDR3 bases are TGTGCCAGCAGTGCCCCGTCTGGGGCCAACGTCCTGACTTTC.